Following are 2 T cell receptor beta chains from one sample sequenced in a study of shared clonotypes between healthy human individuals. Here immunoSEQ multiplex PCR was the method, and the copy in TCRdb shows in-frame clones only, minus some. The sample lists over 2 million clones; 95% were seen once. Material for sequencing was naive CD4+ T cells sorted from blood. Subset reported: CD45RA+ positively selected. The receptors originated from a man younger than 35 in good health.

As to this clone: Other DNA sequences within the sample encode an identical CDR3. The V call is TRBV4-2, the J call TRBJ2-7; D is perhaps TRBD1 (6 bases). Trimming left V 4 bases short and J 4 bases short, with 11 bases between. The V gene's germline CDR1 is LGHNA and CDR2 YNFKEQ. The CDR3 contains 13 residues. The CDR3 DNA reads TGTGCCAGCAGCCTCCAGGGGAGTTACGAGCAGTACTTC. The encoded protein is CASSLQGSYEQYF.

The table lists this clone with a count of one. The chain has TRBV28 and TRBJ2-5, with 11 bases lining up with TRBD2. Germline lookup yields CDR1 MDHEN and CDR2 SYDVKM. V gave up 5 bases and J gave up 0 bases; unmatched junction bases: 5. This CDR3 has 16 amino acids. The chain's CDR3 is CASSKGGLADQETQYF. CDR3 bases: TGTGCCAGCAGTAAGGGGGGACTAGCGGACCAAGAGACCCAGTACTTC.